Shown below are 32 T cell receptor beta chains from a single sample sequenced in a study of T cell repertoires in cytomegalovirus infection. MiXCR, applied by TCRdb to the reads, yields one record per CDR3 protein. The sample contains around 550,000 distinct CDR3 sequences, about 25% of which appear only once. Material: PBMCs. The receptors derive from a human donor in good health (CMV status not recorded). Some clones in this sample may be carry-over from other donors' samples.

The CDR3 loop is CASSLGGYEQPQHF. CDR3 nucleotide sequence: TGTGCCAGCAGCTTAGGAGGGTACGAACAGCCCCAGCATTTT. V and J are TRBV7-2 and TRBJ1-5; D not certain. The V end was cut by 1 base, the J end by 7 bases, with 11 bases between. The germline gives CDR1 SGHTA, CDR2 FQGNSA. The CDR3 runs to 14 residues.

V is TRBV4-2 and J is TRBJ2-3; D remains unclear. The V gene lost 4 bases and the J gene lost 4 bases, with 12 bases spanning the gap. Germline-derived CDR1 and CDR2 are LGHNA and YNFKEQ. The length of the CDR3 is 14 residues. The CDR3 DNA reads TGTGCCAGCAGCCCGGGTTTTAACCCAGATACGCAGTATTTT. Translating gives CASSPGFNPDTQYF.

The chain couples TRBV7-3 to TRBJ2-7, with 13 bases matching TRBD2. The length of the CDR3 is 16 residues. Germline V gene lookup returns CDR1 SGHTA and CDR2 FQGTGA. The trim removed 5 bases at V and 6 bases at J, leaving 10 bases unmatched. CDR3 loop: CASSLRGTSGTPEQYF. The CDR3 nucleotides are TGTGCCAGCAGCCTAAGAGGGACTAGCGGGACGCCCGAGCAGTACTTC.

This clonotype came up many times. The chain recombines TRBV7-8 with TRBJ1-1, with D perhaps TRBD1 (6 bases). The V gene's germline CDR1 is SGHVS and CDR2 FQNEAQ. This CDR3 contains 15 residues. Trimming cost V 0 bases and J 7 bases, with 15 bases left between them. The CDR3 loop reads CASSLAEGVRDEAFF. The CDR3 DNA sequence: TGTGCCAGCAGCTTAGCCGAGGGGGTCAGGGATGAAGCTTTCTTT.

This sequence joins TRBV5-4 and TRBJ1-2, with TRBD1 matching over 9 bases. Germline CDR1 SGHNT, CDR2 YYREEE (reference sequence). This CDR3 has 13 residues. J gave up 5 bases and V 5 bases, and 4 bases lay outside the gene matches. CDR3 sequence: CASRPGTGYGYTF. For the CDR3, the DNA is TGTGCCAGCAGACCCGGGACAGGGTATGGCTACACCTTC.

This clonotype turned up a few times. The chain employs TRBV10-2 and TRBJ1-5; TRBD1 aligns across 7 bases. This CDR3 has 15 amino acids. Germline V gene sequence: CDR1 WSHSY, CDR2 SAAADI. The V gene end was trimmed by 4 bases and the J gene end by 3 bases; junction bases not matched to a gene: 6. CDR3 DNA sequence: TGCGCCAGCAGTGCCCAGACAGGGAACAATCAGCCCCAGCATTTT. It specifies CASSAQTGNNQPQHF.

This clonotype came up many times. The chain has TRBV12-3 or TRBV12-4 and TRBJ1-4; D call uncertain. Between the trimmed V and J ends, which lost 5 bases and 4 bases, there was a span of 20 bases. This CDR3 has 17 amino acids. The CDR3 sequence is CASSPTNGWAGNEKLFF. The CDR3 DNA reads TGTGCCAGCAGTCCAACCAACGGGTGGGCCGGTAATGAAAAACTGTTTTTT.

The chain links TRBV7-3 to TRBJ2-1; TRBD2 matches at 11 bases. Germline CDR1 SGHTA, CDR2 FQGTGA. The CDR3 sequence is 16 residues long. The ends lost 5 bases at V and 9 bases at J; junction bases unmatched: 12. The CDR3 region is CASSRSLAGVGGEQFF. As DNA, the CDR3 is TGTGCCAGCAGCCGATCACTAGCGGGAGTTGGGGGTGAGCAGTTCTTC.

The chain is built from TRBV5-4 and TRBJ2-3; 8 bases agree with TRBD2. CDR3 size: 15 residues. Germline lookup yields CDR1 SGHNT and CDR2 YYREEE (reference sequence). The V gene end was trimmed by 4 bases and the J gene end by 3 bases; junction bases not matched to a gene: 7. CDR3 loop: CASSPAGVMTDTQYF. DNA for the CDR3: TGTGCCAGCAGCCCAGCGGGAGTGATGACAGATACGCAGTATTTT.

A few counts support this clonotype. V is TRBV7-2 and J is TRBJ2-5; D is uncertain. Germline V lookup: CDR1 SGHTA, CDR2 FQGNSA. This CDR3 contains 14 residues. V was clipped by 3 bases and J by 1 base, with 9 bases between them. CDR3 DNA: TGTGCCAGCAGCTTCGTCGCCGTCCAAGAGACCCAGTACTTC. This sequence encodes CASSFVAVQETQYF.

In this sample, this clonotype turned up a few times. V is TRBV18 and J is TRBJ1-2, with 8 bases identical to TRBD1. J lost 5 bases, V lost 6 bases, and 5 bases had no gene match. The CDR3 loop spans 13 amino acids. Germline V gene lookup returns CDR1 KGHSH and CDR2 LQKENI. The CDR3 region is CASSDREWYGYTF. CDR3 nucleotides: TGTGCCAGCTCGGACAGGGAATGGTATGGCTACACCTTC.

The chain carries TRBV9 and TRBJ1-1; D is ambiguous. The CDR3 spans 15 residues. From germline, CDR1 is SGDLS and CDR2 YYNGEE. The V end was cut by 0 bases, the J end by 4 bases, with 13 bases between. The CDR3 sequence: CASSVAPLEGTEAFF. CDR3 bases: TGTGCCAGCAGCGTAGCCCCTTTGGAGGGCACTGAAGCTTTCTTT.

V and J are TRBV29-1 and TRBJ1-2, with a weak D call TRBD1 (6 bases). With 2 bases removed from V and 5 bases from J, the gap between germline ends came to 18 bases. Looked up from germline, CDR1 is SQVTM and CDR2 is ANQGSEA. CDR3 size: 15 residues. In DNA form, the CDR3 reads TGCAGCGTTGAATTGCCGGGGGGCACAAGATATGGCTACACCTTC. It encodes CSVELPGGTRYGYTF.

This clonotype has just a few counts. The chain is built from TRBV24-1 and TRBJ2-1; 8 bases align to TRBD1. J lost 7 bases, V lost 4 bases, and 11 bases had no gene match. This CDR3 is built from 16 residues. Germline-derived CDR1 and CDR2 are KGHDR and SFDVKD. The CDR3 region is CATSERDRGWMNEQFF. CDR3 in DNA: TGTGCCACCAGTGAAAGAGACAGGGGATGGATGAATGAGCAGTTCTTC.

There are a few counts of this clonotype. This chain connects TRBV3-1 to TRBJ1-2, with D unresolved. The V end was cut by 2 bases, the J end by 4 bases, with 11 bases between. CDR1 is LGHDT and CDR2 is YNNKEL in the germline V gene (reference sequence). The CDR3 contains 14 residues. CDR3 DNA: TGTGCCAGCAGCCAACGGCAGCAGGCCTATGGCTACACCTTC. Amino acids: CASSQRQQAYGYTF.

The rearrangement uses TRBV6-2 or TRBV6-3 and TRBJ2-1, with TRBD2 matching over 8 bases. CDR1 is MNHEY, CDR2 SVGEGT, per germline. The V and J ends lost 3 bases and 4 bases, in that order; junction bases with no gene match: 8. CDR3 length: 16 residues. CDR3 sequence (DNA): TGTGCCAGCAGTTATTTATCTAGCGGGTATTACAATGAGCAGTTCTTC. This translates into CASSYLSSGYYNEQFF.

The chain combines TRBV19 with TRBJ1-5; no clear D. This CDR3 spans 13 amino acids. Trimming stripped 3 bases from V and 7 bases from J, with 10 bases between. CDR1 is LNHDA and CDR2 is SQIVND in the germline V gene (reference sequence). The CDR3 region is CASSIRAGQPQHF. In DNA form, the CDR3 reads TGTGCCAGTAGTATTAGGGCAGGCCAGCCCCAGCATTTT.

This clonotype was detected a few times. This chain links TRBV7-2 with TRBJ2-3; TRBD2 matches 11 bases. Germline values: CDR1 SGHTA, CDR2 FQGNSA. V lost 6 bases to trimming and J lost 5 bases; unmatched junction nucleotides: 7. The CDR3 length is 15 residues. The CDR3 spells CASSSLAGVRDTQYF. The CDR3 DNA reads TGTGCCAGCAGTTCACTAGCGGGAGTTAGAGATACGCAGTATTTT.

Details on this clonotype: A single base separates this from a much larger clone, so it may be a read error. This chain links TRBV7-2 with TRBJ2-5, with D perhaps matching TRBD1 or TRBD2 (5 bases each). Germline V gene lookup returns CDR1 SGHTA and CDR2 FQGNSA. This CDR3 has 13 amino acids. The CDR3: CASSPGMWETRYF. DNA for the CDR3: TGTGCCAGCAGCCCAGGGATGTGGGAGACCCGGTACTTC.

This chain connects TRBV19 to TRBJ1-5, with TRBD1 matching over 7 bases. The V segment lost 1 base and the J segment 6 bases; nucleotides outside the gene matches: 3. Germline CDR1 LNHDA, CDR2 SQIVND (reference sequence). The CDR3 has 14 amino acids. The CDR3 loop is CASSIGQGLQPQHF. CDR3 sequence (DNA): TGTGCCAGTAGTATAGGACAGGGCCTTCAGCCCCAGCATTTT. Full variable domain (rest looked up from reference TRBV19 and TRBJ1-5): DGGITQSPKYLFRKEGQNVTLSCEQNLNHDAMYWYRQDPGQGLRLIYYSQIVNDFQKGDIAEGYSVSREKKESFPLTVTSAQKNPTAFYLCASSIGQGLQPQHFGDGTRLSIL.

This sequence joins TRBV2 and TRBJ1-2; D perhaps matches TRBD1 (5 bases). CDR1 and CDR2 (germline): SNHLY, FYNNEI. This CDR3 region has 15 residues. With 0 bases removed from V and 4 bases from J, the gap between germline ends came to 12 bases. DNA for the CDR3: TGTGCCAGCAGTGAAGCCGGGGCGCGCGGCTATGGCTACACCTTC. Protein: CASSEAGARGYGYTF.

This clonotype was detected many times. The chain combines TRBV7-2 with TRBJ1-1; D is unclear. Trimming shortened V by 5 bases and J by 0 bases, and 13 bases separated the two germline ends. The CDR3 length is 15 residues. Germline loops: CDR1 SGHTA, CDR2 FQGNSA. The CDR3 DNA sequence: TGTGCCAGCAGCCCAACGAGTTGGGTGAACACTGAAGCTTTCTTT. It encodes CASSPTSWVNTEAFF.

This clonotype was seen only once. The rearrangement uses TRBV15 and TRBJ1-5; D is uncertain. V dropped 8 bases and J dropped 3 bases, with 20 bases sitting between them. Germline V gene data show CDR1 as LNHNV and CDR2 as YYDKDF (reference sequence). This CDR3 comprises 16 residues. CDR3 region: CATRPGGVGINQPQHF. CDR3 in DNA: TGTGCCACCCGGCCGGGCGGGGTAGGCATCAATCAGCCCCAGCATTTT.

This clonotype occurred a few times. CDR3 sequence: CASSPPGDRIYGYTF. The CDR3 nucleotides are TGTGCCAGCTCACCACCGGGAGACCGGATTTATGGCTACACCTTC. This chain joins TRBV18 and TRBJ1-2; D is unresolved. The CDR3 length is 15 residues. Germline CDR1 KGHSH, CDR2 LQKENI. Trimming left V 0 bases short and J 5 bases short, with 13 bases between.

V usage is TRBV6-2 or TRBV6-3 and J usage is TRBJ1-2, with 9 nucleotides matching TRBD1. Germline CDR1 reads MNHEY; CDR2 reads SVGEGT. V gave up 7 bases and J gave up 8 bases; unmatched junction bases: 8. The CDR3 extends over 13 amino acids. In DNA, the CDR3 is TGTGCCAGCACCCCGACAGGGGGAGGAGGCTACACCTTC. Amino acids: CASTPTGGGGYTF.

The chain recombines TRBV6-2 or TRBV6-3 with TRBJ2-7; D is uncertain. Germline V CDR1 and CDR2: MNHEY, SVGEGT. Trimming took 2 bases from V and 4 from J, leaving 9 bases between them. CDR3 size: 13 residues. CDR3 sequence: CASSYLRLYEQYV. The DNA for the CDR3 is TGTGCCAGCAGTTACCTACGGCTTTACGAGCAGTACGTC.

This clonotype was seen ten or more times. The V call is TRBV7-2, the J call TRBJ1-1, with D possibly TRBD1 on 6 matching bases. Looked up from germline, CDR1 is SGHTA and CDR2 is FQGNSA. There are 15 residues in the CDR3. V was clipped by 2 bases and J by 11 bases, with 21 bases between them. CDR3 nucleotide sequence: TGTGCCAGCAGCTTATGGCCCGAGGGGGGGGCTTCTGCTTTCTTT. Translating gives CASSLWPEGGASAFF.

This clonotype appeared a few times. This chain connects TRBV7-9 to TRBJ2-5; 7 bases match TRBD1. Germline assignment: CDR1 SEHNR and CDR2 FQNEAQ (reference sequence). V shed 2 bases, J shed 2 bases, and the junction held 8 bases outside the gene matches. CDR3 length equals 16 residues. The CDR3 loop is CASSLSAGGFQETQYF. CDR3 sequence (DNA): TGTGCCAGCAGCTTATCGGCAGGGGGATTTCAAGAGACCCAGTACTTC.

This clonotype was counted many times. This chain joins TRBV7-9 and TRBJ2-1, with D unclear. The CDR3 is 15 residues long. The V and J ends lost 2 bases and 4 bases respectively, with 12 bases between them. The V gene's germline CDR1 is SEHNR and CDR2 FQNEAQ (reference sequence). DNA for the CDR3: TGTGCCAGCAGCTTAAACGTGGTGGAATACAATGAGCAGTTCTTC. This codes for CASSLNVVEYNEQFF.

In DNA form, the CDR3 reads TGTGCCAGCAGTTTAGGCCTGGGACAGGAGGGTAATTCACCCCTCCACTTT. It specifies CASSLGLGQEGNSPLHF. The J gene is TRBJ1-6, the V gene TRBV12-3 or TRBV12-4; TRBD1 matches 8 bases. Unmatched junction bases numbered 8, after V lost 1 base and J lost 6 bases. The CDR3 loop spans 17 amino acids.

This sequence joins TRBV25-1 and TRBJ1-2; 9 bases match TRBD1. This CDR3 region has 15 residues. V was clipped by 4 bases and J by 6 bases; unmatched bases: 9. CDR1 and CDR2 from the germline V gene are MGHDK and SYGVNS. CDR3 protein: CASSGDRVRYDGYTF. The CDR3 DNA reads as TGTGCCAGCAGTGGGGACAGGGTGCGGTACGATGGCTACACCTTC.

This rearrangement joins TRBV6-4 to TRBJ1-2; a possible D gene is TRBD1 (5 bases). CDR3 length: 15 amino acids. V gave up 4 bases and J gave up 5 bases, with 17 bases separating them. Germline V CDR1 and CDR2: MRHNA, SNTAGT. In nucleotides, the CDR3 is TGTGCCAGCAGTGTACTCCGGGACTTGATATATGGCTACACCTTC. As protein: CASSVLRDLIYGYTF.